This T cell receptor (beta chain) was observed in a study of T-cell memory formation after mild COVID-19. Study at large: TCR clusters showed largely donor specificity. General study points: Clones which contracted sat mainly in CM and EM if CD4+, and in EMRA if CD8+.

A 5'RACE reaction primed in the constant segment made cDNA libraries of TCR alpha and TCR beta, and these carried sample barcodes and UMIs. TCRdb processed the 5' RACE reads anew with MiXCR; each CDR3 protein has one entry. The sample lists about half a million distinct CDR3 sequences, roughly 18% occurring once. Points on this clonotype: The antigen remains undetermined.

Germline lookup yields CDR1 SGHNT and CDR2 YYREEE (reference sequence). The CDR3 is 12 amino acids. V was trimmed by 2 bases and J by 4 bases, leaving 6 bases between them. The sample consisted of PBMCs or a T cell subset sorted from them (not recorded which). The source of this sequence is an adult woman who had mild COVID-19 (a few samples of this study predate the infection). Cell type and time point are not known. The rearrangement links TRBV5-4 to TRBJ1-1, with D unresolved. The CDR3 DNA reads TGTGCCAGCAGCTTCCCGACCACTGAAGCTTTCTTT. Amino acid sequence: CASSFPTTEAFF.